The clone carrying this TCR beta chain occurred a few times. Its antigen remains unidentified. These data originate in a study of beta chain features in type 1 diabetes. Study-level background: Age, gender and cell yields were alike across patients and healthy donors. The study, taken as a whole, reports: For Type 1 diabetes patients, all four CD4+ subsets carried TCRB CDR3s that were moderately but significantly shorter. The naive, central memory and Treg TCRB repertoires showed an apparent similarity that was greater among patients than among healthy donors.

Each of the sorted populations had a purity greater than 95%. cDNA synthesis used the whole RNA isolate, giving expressed TCRB sequences. The average read count of naive, central memory and regulatory T cell samples was around 3.6 million. Generated by immunoSEQ multiplex PCR, the TCRdb table keeps only in-frame clones and is missing some. Counted here are a few hundred thousand clones, 15% occurring once; the ten biggest clones make up roughly 0.015%. Input material: naive CD4+ T cells from blood. This receptor was obtained from a man aged 18 to 30 with type 1 diabetes.

This CDR3 is CASSSGRENTEAFF. The CDR3 nucleotides are TGTGCCAGCAGCTCGGGCAGGGAGAACACTGAAGCTTTCTTT. V is TRBV5-4 and J is TRBJ1-1, with D possibly TRBD1 on 5 matching bases. The CDR3 is made up of 14 amino acids. Trimming left V 3 bases short and J 1 base short, with 10 bases between. Per germline, CDR1 SGHNT and CDR2 YYREEE (reference sequence).